This TCR beta chain is drawn from a study of cytomegalovirus exposure and HLA in healthy donors listed by TCRdb under 2017. Turning to the overall study: According to an earlier analysis of 450 to 650 of the donors, some 170 million T cells yielded 90 million to 130 million unique TCR beta sequences and around 300 Gb of sequence data. About 330 gigabases of sequencing data and 75 million to 85 million unique TCR sequences made up an early release that covered over 550 HLA-typed donors. Of the 300 to 500 genotyped donors, approximately 80% were placed in the genetic ancestry cluster associated with self-reported Caucasian donors. The aim of the study was to test whether cataloging public T cell receptors could identify signatures of past pathogen exposure. The study profiled the T cell repertoires of 550 to 700 subjects by immunosequencing and related them to cytomegalovirus serostatus. Along with the approximately 600-subject first cohort, a separate validation cohort of over a hundred different subjects was used. To predict cytomegalovirus infection status, the study brought together high-throughput TCR immunosequencing, statistical association of individual TCRs with disease status, and machine learning. To study patterns of TCR occurrence, a later analysis re-analyzed previously published TCR beta repertoires from around 670 donors and added high-resolution HLA genotyping. Rather than using new phenotypic data, the later analysis identified candidate immune exposures from TCR beta sequences and from how often those sequences occurred across donors. In an earlier analysis of about 590 of the donors, high-throughput TCR beta sequencing was used to judge whether each TCR beta V gene segment behaved as functional or pseudogenic. Donor age, sex, ethnicity and CMV serostatus were collected together with the repertoire data. Genome-wide SNP genotypes for about 65% of the 666 donors were used in a later genetic analysis, which treated that subset as a discovery cohort. Every discovery cohort repertoire had been produced on one sequencing platform. Both class I and class II loci were covered by HLA typing, at four-digit resolution. The number of typed donors differed by locus: roughly 629-640 for A, B, C, DRB1 and DQB1; 500 to 550 for DQA1; some 590 for DPA1; and 400 to 480 for DPB1. About 5 DR-DQ haplotypes were handled as single units for association and clustering, since linkage in the cohort was strong. Across 398 genotyped donors of the cohort, an average of about 250,000 unique TCR beta nucleotide sequences per donor were sequenced, and approximately 17% of those sequences were non-productive. General study outcomes and caveats: In a later genetic analysis, fewer N-insertions in productive TCRs were reported among donors in an Asian-associated ancestry cluster than the roughly 710-donor mean. While some public TCRs were present in many individuals, most TCR sequences turned up only very rarely across donors. In a later analysis, most CMV-associated TCR beta chains were found to appear HLA-restricted, with HLA associations seemingly driven largely by CMV exposure. A later analysis found that HLA-associated TCR beta chains were more clonally expanded and had lower generation probabilities than equally common non-associated chains. HLA typing was unavailable for some donors at each locus, so association tests used only the typed subset. Strong co-occurrence of HLA alleles, especially DR and DQ, made assigning TCR associations to individual alleles difficult. The classifier was reported to diagnose cytomegalovirus status with high specificity and sensitivity in both the original and validation cohorts. The presence/absence analyses assumed that sequencing depth was roughly uniform across donors, and that assumption may not be true. Several of the top co-occurrence clusters appeared to be linked to parvovirus B19, influenza, CMV and Epstein-Barr virus, according to a later analysis. A further reported finding was that TCR beta sequences accurately predicted the HLA-A and HLA-B alleles for most subjects in the first cohort. Broadly in line with IMGT annotations, most TCR beta V segments showed up in productive rearrangements about 90% or about 30% of the time in an earlier analysis of a few hundred of the donors. The study listed 150 to 200 TCR beta chains as associated with cytomegalovirus. Specific HLA alleles were associated with over 15,000 TCR beta sequences at a false discovery rate of 0.05 in a later analysis. Because counts were too low, approximately 18 rarely observed V segments, including chromosome 9 orphons, were excluded from the earlier analysis of 587 of the donors. Some IMGT-functional V segments, including TRBV6-2 and TRBV6-3, could not be distinguished by the 87-base-pair reads and were therefore excluded. A cluster of highly shared sequence variants was judged likely to represent a technical artifact of the sequencing pipeline. Immune exposure information for the cohort was limited to CMV serostatus. In a later genetic analysis, a missense DCLRE1C variant was associated with V-gene and J-gene trimming of TCR beta chains, and the association was replicated in an independent cohort. In a later analysis, the rate of TCR association differed among HLA loci, with DRB1 alleles having the most associated TCRs and HLA-C alleles having the fewest. Linkage disequilibrium might explain the correlated functional status among segregating V segments, but an unknown experimental factor could not be ruled out. A few of the identified cytomegalovirus-associated TCR beta chains were confirmed in vitro to be specific for cytomegalovirus antigens. The authors suggested that the approach could potentially be generalized to other disease states and immunological phenotypes. The cohort was sequenced for TCR beta chains only, and without alpha or paired-chain data the features that could be detected were limited.

V is cut back by 1 base and J by 4 bases, with 4 bases in the junction unmatched. The germline V gene (reference sequence) specifies SGHNT as CDR1 and YYREEE as CDR2. The CDR3 has 14 amino acids, counting the end cysteine and phenylalanine. Of all the DNA, just the CDR3 is kept, 42 bases in frame from base 1. The cohort consisted of 600 to 700 healthy bone marrow donors. At the time of sampling, every cohort member was nominally healthy, though immune exposures that went unrecorded were likely present. The donor tested CMV seronegative, placing the donor among the 350 to 400 seronegative members of the cohort. A peripheral blood sample was provided by each donor, and peripheral blood mononuclear cells were used for TCR beta sequencing. The Qiagen DNeasy Blood Extraction Kit was used to extract genomic DNA from the blood cell samples. Libraries were built with the immunoSEQ multiplex PCR assay. A mixture of 60 forward primers for TCR Vbeta segments and 13 reverse primers for TCR Jbeta segments was used in the multiplex PCR. The CDR3 region of rearranged TCR beta genes was amplified from genomic DNA by a multiplex PCR assay. Amplified TCR beta libraries were sequenced as 87-base-pair reads on the Illumina HiSeq System. The paper's data handling went like this. A later analysis counted tens of millions of unique TCR beta chains across the approximately 700 repertoires, and around 9.9 million of these chains were shared by at least two donors. Raw reads were error-corrected and collapsed into unique sequences by a nearest-neighbor algorithm in which closely related sequences were merged to remove PCR and sequencing errors. CDR3 sequences were aligned to IMGT reference sequences to assign V, D and J gene segments. For a sequence to be retained, a match of at least six nucleotides was required to both a V gene segment and a J gene segment. Rearrangements were called productive when the CDR3 lacked stop codons and stayed in frame with V and J; all others were non-productive. Following IMGT convention, CDR3 was defined as the stretch from the second conserved V-encoded cysteine up to the conserved J-encoded phenylalanine. The earlier analysis of about 610 of the donors excluded sequences that lacked an unambiguous match to a single V gene segment. An earlier analysis of 450 to 650 of the donors called V segments functional above 56.7% productive rearrangements and segregating when the between-donor standard deviation exceeded 5%. A statistical classification framework was built for diagnosing cytomegalovirus status from the catalog of TCR beta chain sequences. In a later analysis, TCR nucleotide sequences were compared against IMGT/GENE-DB human TR gene sequences so that V and J genes could be assigned. In a later analysis, CDR3 sequences and most-parsimonious VDJ recombination scenarios were assigned using the TCRdist pipeline. In a later analysis, every TCR beta chain was defined by the combination of its CDR3 amino acid sequence and its V-gene family, and reads without a unique V-gene family were dropped. As a way to deal with suspected cross-contamination and a sequencing artifact, a later analysis dropped more than 500 nucleotide sequences that were highly shared and had low generation probability. For each public chain, a later analysis derived a clonal expansion index from normalized ranks of inferred template counts within each repertoire. In a later analysis, generation probabilities were computed with a VDJ recombination model fitted to out-of-frame rearrangements, and the resulting probabilities were checked against IGoR. In a later analysis, TCR-TCR, TCR-HLA and TCR-CMV co-occurrence was scored with hypergeometric tests, and a repertoire-size bias correction was applied to TCR pairs. In a later analysis, false discovery rates were estimated by permuting HLA or CMV assignments 20 times. In a later analysis, co-occurring TCRs were grouped using DBSCAN, and TCRdist sequence similarity was added for clustering within HLA-allele-positive subsets. Repertoires with fewer than 30,000 or more than 120,000 public chains were left out of co-occurrence clustering, as were a handful of repertoires with anomalous nucleotide sharing. The source is immuneACCESS, and TCRdb retained only in-frame sequences with V and J called. Part of the clones is not carried over; for the studies checked, unresolved V genes explain less than half of this, and the remainder is unexplained. V, J and clone size were drawn from that table, and D and trimming were deduced from the DNA. The sample table shows 120,000 to 150,000 clones, and 80% are seen once. The ten largest clones represent less than 3.5% of the sample.

To note about this clone: Its antigen is still unknown. No base-level quality is on record; no much larger clone is a single base apart.

The specimen sequenced was PBMCs. The sequence came from a woman aged 30 to 39 in good health and CMV-seronegative. The chain was built from TRBV5-4 and TRBJ1-1, with 7 bases in between that match TRBD1. The sequenced DNA is TGTGCCAGCAGCTTGCGACAGGGCGGCACTGAAGCTTTCTTT. Translated, this gives CASSLRQGGTEAFF.